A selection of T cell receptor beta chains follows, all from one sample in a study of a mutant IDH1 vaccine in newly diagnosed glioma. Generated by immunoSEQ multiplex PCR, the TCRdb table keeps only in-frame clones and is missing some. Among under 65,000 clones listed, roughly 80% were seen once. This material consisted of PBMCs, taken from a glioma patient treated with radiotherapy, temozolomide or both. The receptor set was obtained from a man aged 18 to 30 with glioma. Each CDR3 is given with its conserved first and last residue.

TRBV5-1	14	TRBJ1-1	CASSPYDGSREAFF
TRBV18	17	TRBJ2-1	CASSPGVVASGSREQFF
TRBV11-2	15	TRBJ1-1	CASSLPEQGVTEAFF
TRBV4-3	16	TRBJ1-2	CASSQDERGRGYGYTF
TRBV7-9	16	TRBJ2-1	CASSPGGRTSAHEQFF
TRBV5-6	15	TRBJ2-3	CASSRPSGGSDTQYF
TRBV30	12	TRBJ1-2	CAWRRTGQGYTF
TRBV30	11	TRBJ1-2	CAWRGNYGYTF
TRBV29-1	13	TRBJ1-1	CSVGQLWNTEAFF
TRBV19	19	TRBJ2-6	CASSTTGGAGISGANVLTF
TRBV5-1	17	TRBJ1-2	CASSSGQDVSLSYGYTF
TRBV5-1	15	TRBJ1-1	CASSSKQGQYTEAFF
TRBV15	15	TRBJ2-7	CATSRDLAGGYEQYF
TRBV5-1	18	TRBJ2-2	CASSPSTDRELATGELFF
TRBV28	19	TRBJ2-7	CASSLRQGVRGQYLYEQYF
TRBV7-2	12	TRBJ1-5	CASSLDPIVQHF
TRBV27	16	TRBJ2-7	CASSPEGFYRTYEQYF
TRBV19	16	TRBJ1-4	CASRRTVRPTNEKLFF
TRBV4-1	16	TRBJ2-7	CASSQEKGRDIYEQYF
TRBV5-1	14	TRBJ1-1	CASSLGGSQVTAFF
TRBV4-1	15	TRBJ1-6	CASSQRTGENSPLHF
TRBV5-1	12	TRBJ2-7	CASSLSGNEQYF
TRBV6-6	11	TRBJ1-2	CASSGTRNYTF
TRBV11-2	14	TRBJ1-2	CASSPGTGDYGYTF
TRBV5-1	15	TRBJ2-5	CASSPQGTGVETQYF
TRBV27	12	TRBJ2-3	CASRPQADTQYF
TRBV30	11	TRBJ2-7	CAWSVGYEQYF
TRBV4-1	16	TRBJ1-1	CASSLSADGPNTEAFF
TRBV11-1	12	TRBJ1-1	CASSLRGTEAFF
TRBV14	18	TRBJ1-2	CASSQDPLLASPFQGYTF
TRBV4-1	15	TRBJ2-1	CASSQVWTGVNEQFF
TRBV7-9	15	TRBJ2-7	CASSSRSGGPVEQYF
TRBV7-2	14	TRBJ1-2	CASSLSGSTYGYTF
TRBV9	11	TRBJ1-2	CASSDLYGYTF
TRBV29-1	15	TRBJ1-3	CSVSDPQGTGNTIYF